This T cell receptor beta chain was captured by sequencing in a study of OX40 agonist ivuxolimab in advanced cancers. At the level of the study: Antecedent anti-PD-1, anti-PD-L1 or anti-CTLA-4 therapy was permissible, with about 40% having received some.

Germline values: CDR1 SGHRS, CDR2 YFSETQ. Trimming left V 0 bases short and J 8 bases short, with 14 bases between. The CDR3 length is 15 residues. This table comes from immunoSEQ multiplex PCR, and its TCRdb copy is limited to in-frame clones, with some not included. The sample records around 75,000 clones, approximately 81% being singletons. Excluded were patients having autoimmune disease history or systemic immunosuppression. On this clone itself: Its antigen is as yet unknown.

General study results and limits: Some nonresponders likewise displayed low normalized T-cell clonal expansion. At 0.1 to 3.0 mg/kg and by week 6, clonal expansion occurred in CD4+ and CD8+ blood T cells.

The J gene is TRBJ1-4, the V gene TRBV5-1, with D possibly being TRBD1 (5 bases). Specimen: CD4+ or CD8+ T cells sorted from blood, collected in a trial of the OX40 agonist ivuxolimab. The sequence derives from an adult with an advanced solid tumor such as melanoma, head and neck, liver or kidney cancer. The CDR3 DNA sequence: TGCGCCAGCAGCTTGGTTCCAGGGCGAGGGGAAAAACTGTTTTTT. Amino acids: CASSLVPGRGEKLFF.